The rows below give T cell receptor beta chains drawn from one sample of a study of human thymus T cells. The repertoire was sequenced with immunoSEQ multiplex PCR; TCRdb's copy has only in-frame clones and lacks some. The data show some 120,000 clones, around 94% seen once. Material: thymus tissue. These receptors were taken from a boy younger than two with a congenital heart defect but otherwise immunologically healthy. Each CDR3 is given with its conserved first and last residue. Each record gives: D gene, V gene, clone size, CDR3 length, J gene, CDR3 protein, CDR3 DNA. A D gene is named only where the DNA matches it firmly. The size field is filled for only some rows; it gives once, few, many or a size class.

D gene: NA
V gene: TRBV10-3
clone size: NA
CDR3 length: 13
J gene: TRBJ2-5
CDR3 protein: CAITKGTGETQYF
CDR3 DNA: TGTGCCATCACTAAGGGGACCGGGGAGACCCAGTACTTC

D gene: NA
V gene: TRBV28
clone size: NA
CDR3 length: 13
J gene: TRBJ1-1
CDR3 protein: CASSPHPRPEAFF
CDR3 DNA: TGTGCCAGCTCACCACATCCCAGGCCCGAAGCTTTCTTT

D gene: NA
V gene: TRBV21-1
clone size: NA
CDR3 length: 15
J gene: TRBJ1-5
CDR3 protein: CASSKEWTIRQPQHF
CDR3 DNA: TGTGCCAGCAGCAAAGAGTGGACAATTAGGCAGCCCCAGCATTTT

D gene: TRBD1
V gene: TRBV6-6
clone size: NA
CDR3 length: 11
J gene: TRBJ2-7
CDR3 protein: CAVLRGPEQYF
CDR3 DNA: TGTGCCGTCCTCAGGGGGCCCGAGCAGTACTTC

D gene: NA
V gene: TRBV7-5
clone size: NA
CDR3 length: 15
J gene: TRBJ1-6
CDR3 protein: CARSLAGTGGSPLHF
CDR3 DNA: TGTGCCAGAAGCTTAGCCGGGACAGGGGGTTCACCCCTCCACTTT

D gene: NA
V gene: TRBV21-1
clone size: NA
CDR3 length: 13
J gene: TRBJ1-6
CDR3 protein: CASSKAGNSPLHF
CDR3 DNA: TGTGCCAGCAGCAAAGCAGGTAATTCACCCCTCCACTTT

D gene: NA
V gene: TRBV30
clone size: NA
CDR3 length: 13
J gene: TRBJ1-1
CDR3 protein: CAWSVLRASGAFF
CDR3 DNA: TGTGCCTGGAGTGTACTCAGGGCAAGTGGAGCTTTCTTT

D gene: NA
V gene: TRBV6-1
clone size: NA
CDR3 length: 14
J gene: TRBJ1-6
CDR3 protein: CASSDLRPNSPLHF
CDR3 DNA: TGTGCCAGCAGTGACCTTAGGCCGAATTCACCCCTCCACTTT

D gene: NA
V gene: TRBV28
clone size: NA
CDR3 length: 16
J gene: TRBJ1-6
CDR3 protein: CASSSIPPSYNSPLHF
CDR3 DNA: TGTGCCAGCAGTTCAATACCCCCTTCTTATAATTCACCCCTCCACTTT

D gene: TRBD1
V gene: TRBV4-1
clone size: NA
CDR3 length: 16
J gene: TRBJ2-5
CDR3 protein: CASSQDGGQGVAAQYF
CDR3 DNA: TGCGCCAGCAGCCAAGATGGCGGACAGGGGGTGGCGGCCCAGTACTTC

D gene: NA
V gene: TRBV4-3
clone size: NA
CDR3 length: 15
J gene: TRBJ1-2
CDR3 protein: CASSQERGGRNGYTF
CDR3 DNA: TGCGCCAGCAGCCAAGAACGCGGGGGCAGGAATGGCTACACCTTC

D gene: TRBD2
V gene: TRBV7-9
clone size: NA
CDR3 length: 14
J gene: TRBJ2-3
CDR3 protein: CASSLGTITDTQYF
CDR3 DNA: TGTGCCAGCAGCCTCGGGACTATCACAGATACGCAGTATTTT

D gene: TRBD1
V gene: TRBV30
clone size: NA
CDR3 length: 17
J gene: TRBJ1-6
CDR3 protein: CAWTTKTPGQVNSPLHF
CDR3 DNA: TGTGCCTGGACAACAAAGACACCGGGACAGGTTAATTCACCCCTCCACTTT

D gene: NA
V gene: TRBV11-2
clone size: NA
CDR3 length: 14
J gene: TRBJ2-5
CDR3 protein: CASSLPGYQETQYF
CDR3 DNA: TGTGCCAGCAGCTTACCGGGTTACCAAGAGACCCAGTACTTC

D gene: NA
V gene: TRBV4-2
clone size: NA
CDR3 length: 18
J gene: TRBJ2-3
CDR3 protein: CASSHGVEAPRVPDTQYF
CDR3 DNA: TGTGCCAGCAGCCACGGGGTGGAGGCTCCCAGGGTTCCAGATACGCAGTATTTT

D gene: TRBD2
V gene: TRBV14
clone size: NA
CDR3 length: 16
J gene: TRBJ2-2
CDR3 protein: CASSQVTGGDTGELFF
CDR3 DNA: TGTGCCAGCAGCCAAGTAACCGGGGGGGATACCGGGGAGCTGTTTTTT

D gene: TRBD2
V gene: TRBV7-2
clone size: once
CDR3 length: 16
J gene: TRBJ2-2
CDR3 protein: CASSSEVAGESGELFF
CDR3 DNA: TGTGCCAGCAGCAGCGAGGTAGCGGGGGAATCCGGGGAGCTGTTTTTT

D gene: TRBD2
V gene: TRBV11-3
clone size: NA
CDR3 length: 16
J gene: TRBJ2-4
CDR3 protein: CASSPGGTHSKNIQYF
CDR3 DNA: TGTGCCAGCAGCCCGGGAGGTACCCATAGCAAAAACATTCAGTACTTC

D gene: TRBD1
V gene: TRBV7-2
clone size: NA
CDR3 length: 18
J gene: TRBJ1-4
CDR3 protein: CASSGPDREDATNEKLFF
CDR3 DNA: TGTGCCAGCAGCGGGCCGGACAGGGAAGACGCAACTAATGAAAAACTGTTTTTT

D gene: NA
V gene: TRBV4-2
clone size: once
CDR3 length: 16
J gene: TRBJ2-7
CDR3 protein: CASSQDRKGNTYEQYF
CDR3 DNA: TGTGCCAGCAGCCAAGATAGGAAGGGCAACACCTACGAGCAGTACTTC

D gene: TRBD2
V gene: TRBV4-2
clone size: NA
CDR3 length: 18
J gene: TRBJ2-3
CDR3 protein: CASSQGIVAGGPGDTQYF
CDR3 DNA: TGTGCCAGCAGCCAAGGAATCGTAGCGGGGGGGCCAGGAGATACGCAGTATTTT

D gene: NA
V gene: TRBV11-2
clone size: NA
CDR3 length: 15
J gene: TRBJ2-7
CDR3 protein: CASSLRGPISYEQYF
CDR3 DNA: TGTGCCAGCAGCTTAAGAGGGCCTATCTCCTACGAGCAGTACTTC

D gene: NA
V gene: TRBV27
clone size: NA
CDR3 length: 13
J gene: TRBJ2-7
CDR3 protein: CASSRSGSYEQYF
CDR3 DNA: TGTGCCAGCAGTCGCTCCGGCAGCTACGAGCAGTACTTC

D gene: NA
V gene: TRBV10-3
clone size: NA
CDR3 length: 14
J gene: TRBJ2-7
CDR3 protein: CAISESLATYEQYF
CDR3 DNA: TGTGCCATCAGTGAGTCGTTAGCCACCTACGAGCAGTACTTC

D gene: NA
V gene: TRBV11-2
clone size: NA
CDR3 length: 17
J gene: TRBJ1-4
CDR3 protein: CASSSPRKVTTNEKLFF
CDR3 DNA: TGTGCCAGCAGCTCTCCCCGTAAAGTTACAACTAATGAAAAACTGTTTTTT

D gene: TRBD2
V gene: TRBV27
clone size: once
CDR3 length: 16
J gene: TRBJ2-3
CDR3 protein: CASSSSGGADTDTQYF
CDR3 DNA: TGTGCCAGCAGTTCCAGCGGGGGAGCGGACACAGATACGCAGTATTTT

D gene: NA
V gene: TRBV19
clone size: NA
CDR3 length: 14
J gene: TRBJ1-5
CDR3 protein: CASKRDTLNQPQHF
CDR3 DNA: TGTGCCAGTAAACGGGACACCCTCAATCAGCCCCAGCATTTT

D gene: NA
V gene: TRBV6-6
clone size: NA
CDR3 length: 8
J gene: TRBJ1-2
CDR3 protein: CASGAYTF
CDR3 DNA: TGTGCCAGCGGGGCCTACACCTTC

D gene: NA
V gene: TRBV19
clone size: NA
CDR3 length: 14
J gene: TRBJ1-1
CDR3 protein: CASMYSHIDTEAFF
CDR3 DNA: TGTGCCAGTATGTACAGCCACATCGACACTGAAGCTTTCTTT

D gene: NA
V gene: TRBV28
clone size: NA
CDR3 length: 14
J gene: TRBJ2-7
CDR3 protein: CASRSLGNSHEQYF
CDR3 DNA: TGTGCCAGCAGGTCCCTTGGAAACTCTCACGAGCAGTACTTC

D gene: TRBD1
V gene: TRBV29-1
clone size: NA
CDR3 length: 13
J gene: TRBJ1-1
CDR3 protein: CSVAGQGAPEAFF
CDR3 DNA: TGCAGCGTTGCGGGACAGGGGGCGCCTGAAGCTTTCTTT

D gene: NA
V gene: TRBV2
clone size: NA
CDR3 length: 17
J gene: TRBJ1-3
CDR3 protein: CASSESRQGVAGNTIYF
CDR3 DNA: TGTGCCAGCAGTGAATCGCGGCAGGGAGTTGCTGGAAACACCATATATTTT

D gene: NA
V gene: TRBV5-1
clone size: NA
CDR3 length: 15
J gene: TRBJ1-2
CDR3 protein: CASSWTGRGNYGYTF
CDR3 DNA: TGCGCCAGCAGCTGGACGGGACGGGGGAACTATGGCTACACCTTC

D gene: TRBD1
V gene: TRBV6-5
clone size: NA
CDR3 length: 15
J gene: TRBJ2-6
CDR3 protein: CASSLRTGVHHVLTF
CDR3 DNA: TGTGCCAGCAGCCTCAGGACAGGGGTGCACCACGTCCTGACTTTC

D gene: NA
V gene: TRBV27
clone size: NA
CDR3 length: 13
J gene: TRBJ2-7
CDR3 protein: CASKDGGTYEQYF
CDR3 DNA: TGTGCCAGCAAAGACGGCGGAACCTACGAGCAGTACTTC

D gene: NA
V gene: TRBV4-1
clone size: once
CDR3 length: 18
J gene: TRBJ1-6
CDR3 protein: CASSQDIPRRLYNSPLHF
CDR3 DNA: TGCGCCAGCAGCCAAGATATCCCCCGGCGACTCTATAATTCACCCCTCCACTTT

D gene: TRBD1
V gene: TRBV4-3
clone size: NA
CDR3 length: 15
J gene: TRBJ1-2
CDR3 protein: CASSHPGQGKNGYTF
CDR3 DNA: TGCGCCAGCAGCCATCCGGGACAGGGGAAAAATGGCTACACCTTC

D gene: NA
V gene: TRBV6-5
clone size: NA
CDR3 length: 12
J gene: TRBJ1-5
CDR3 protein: CATSDGDQPQHF
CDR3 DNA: TGTGCCACCAGCGATGGCGATCAGCCCCAGCATTTT

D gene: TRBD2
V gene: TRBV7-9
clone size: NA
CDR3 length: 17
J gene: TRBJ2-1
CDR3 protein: CASSLAPERGGGDEQFF
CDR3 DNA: TGTGCCAGCAGCTTAGCGCCCGAGCGGGGGGGCGGCGATGAGCAGTTCTTC

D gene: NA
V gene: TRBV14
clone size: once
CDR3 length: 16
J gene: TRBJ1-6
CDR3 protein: CASSQDSTGGISPLHF
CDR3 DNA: TGTGCCAGCAGCCAAGATAGTACAGGCGGGATTTCACCCCTCCACTTT

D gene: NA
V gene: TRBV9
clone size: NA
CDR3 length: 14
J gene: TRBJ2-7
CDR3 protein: CASSVGQQAYEQYF
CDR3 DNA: TGTGCCAGCAGCGTAGGGCAGCAGGCCTACGAGCAGTACTTC

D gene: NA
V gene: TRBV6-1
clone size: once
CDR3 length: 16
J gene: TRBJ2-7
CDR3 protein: CASSELARSSSYEQYF
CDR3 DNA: TGTGCCAGCAGTGAATTGGCGCGGTCAAGCTCCTACGAGCAGTACTTC

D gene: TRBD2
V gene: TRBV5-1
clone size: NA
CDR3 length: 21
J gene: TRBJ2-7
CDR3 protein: CASSPGTSSGGVPLGCYEQYF
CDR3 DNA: TGCGCCAGCAGCCCCGGGACTAGTAGCGGGGGGGTCCCCCTTGGGTGTTACGAGCAGTACTTC

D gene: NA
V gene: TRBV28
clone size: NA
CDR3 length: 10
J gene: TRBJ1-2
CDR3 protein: CASRGYGYTF
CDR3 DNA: TGTGCCAGCAGGGGGTATGGCTACACCTTC

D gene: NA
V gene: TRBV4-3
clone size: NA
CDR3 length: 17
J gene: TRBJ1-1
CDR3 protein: CASSQDYWRGRNTEAFF
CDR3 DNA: TGCGCCAGCAGCCAAGATTATTGGCGGGGGCGGAACACTGAAGCTTTCTTT

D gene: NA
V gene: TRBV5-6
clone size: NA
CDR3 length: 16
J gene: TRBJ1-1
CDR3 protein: CASSLLRHERNTEAFF
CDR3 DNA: TGTGCCAGCAGCTTGCTTCGACACGAGCGGAACACTGAAGCTTTCTTT

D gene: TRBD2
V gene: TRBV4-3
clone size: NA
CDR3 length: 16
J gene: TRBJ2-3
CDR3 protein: CASSQDLSGGADTQYF
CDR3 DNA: TGCGCCAGCAGCCAAGATCTTAGCGGGGGGGCAGATACGCAGTATTTT

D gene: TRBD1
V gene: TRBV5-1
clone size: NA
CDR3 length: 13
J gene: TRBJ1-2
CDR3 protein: CASSLQGARGYTF
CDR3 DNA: TGCGCCAGCAGCTTACAGGGGGCCCGGGGCTACACCTTC

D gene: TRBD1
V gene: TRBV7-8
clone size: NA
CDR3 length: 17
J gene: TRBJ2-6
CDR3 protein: CASSLKDRGPGANVLTF
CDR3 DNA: TGTGCCAGCAGCTTAAAGGACAGGGGGCCTGGGGCCAACGTCCTGACTTTC

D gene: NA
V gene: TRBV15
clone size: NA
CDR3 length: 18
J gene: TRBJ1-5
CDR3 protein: CATSRDHEGYITNQPQHF
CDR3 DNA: TGTGCCACCAGCAGAGATCATGAGGGGTACATCACTAATCAGCCCCAGCATTTT

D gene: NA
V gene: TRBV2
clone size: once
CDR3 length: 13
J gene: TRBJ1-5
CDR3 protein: CASSGGANQPQHF
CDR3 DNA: TGTGCCAGCAGCGGGGGGGCAAATCAGCCCCAGCATTTT

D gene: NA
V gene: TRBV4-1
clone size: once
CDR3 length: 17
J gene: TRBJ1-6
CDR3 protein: CASSQDWAPPYNSPLHF
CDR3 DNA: TGCGCCAGCAGCCAAGATTGGGCACCTCCTTATAATTCACCCCTCCACTTT

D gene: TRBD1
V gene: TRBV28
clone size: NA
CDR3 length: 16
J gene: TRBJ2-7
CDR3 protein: CASSFPGTGERDEQYF
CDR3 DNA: TGTGCCAGCAGTTTCCCCGGGACAGGGGAGAGGGACGAGCAGTACTTC